What follows are 6 T cell receptor beta chains derived from one specimen sequenced in a study of shared clonotypes between healthy human individuals. Repertoires were generated with immunoSEQ multiplex PCR, while TCRdb's copy carries only in-frame clones and drops some. The sample shows about 2 million clones, roughly 95% of them seen only once. Terminally differentiated effector memory CD45RA+ cells were left out of the naive CD8 fraction, which was CD45RO-negative and positively selected for CCR7. The specimen sequenced was naive CD8+ T cells sorted from blood. These receptors came from a man younger than 30 in good health.

This clone was recorded only once. A much larger clone differs from this one at a single base, so this may be a read error. This sample includes further DNA sequences coding for the same CDR3. This rearrangement joins TRBV6-1 to TRBJ2-7, with D hard to call. Germline values: CDR1 MNHNS, CDR2 SASEGT. The CDR3 has 11 residues. Trimming pared 6 bases from V and 2 bases from J, leaving 5 bases between. The CDR3 coding sequence is TGTGCCAGCAGCCTAACCTACGAGCAGTACTTC. This translates into CASSLTYEQYF.

The chain carries TRBV11-2 and TRBJ2-7; 12 bases are a match to TRBD1. Unmatched junction bases numbered 6, after V lost 3 bases and J lost 0 bases. This CDR3 comprises 17 residues. Germline-derived CDR1 and CDR2 are SGHAT and FQNNGV. The CDR3 region has the DNA TGTGCCAGCAGCTTCGGGACAGGGGGCGCCGACTCCTACGAGCAGTACTTC. This codes for CASSFGTGGADSYEQYF.

V usage is TRBV4-3 and J usage is TRBJ2-6; D is possibly TRBD2 (5 bases). V dropped 7 bases and J dropped 0 bases, with 10 bases sitting between them. The CDR3 extends over 15 amino acids. Per germline, CDR1 LGHNA and CDR2 YSLEER. CDR3 loop: CASTEGISGANVLTF. The CDR3 nucleotides read TGCGCCAGCACCGAGGGAATCTCTGGGGCCAACGTCCTGACTTTC.

The chain combines TRBV10-3 with TRBJ2-5, with D maybe TRBD2 (6 bases). Germline V lookup: CDR1 ENHRY, CDR2 SYGVKD. Trimming left V 3 bases short and J 4 bases short, with 15 bases between. The CDR3 contains 15 residues. CDR3 DNA sequence: TGTGCCATCAGTGACCCAGGGACTGGTGGAGAGACCCAGTACTTC. This codes for CAISDPGTGGETQYF.

The V gene is TRBV6-1, the J gene TRBJ1-4; no clear D gene. This CDR3 has 13 residues. Trimming cost V 6 bases and J 7 bases, with 12 bases left between them. The germline V gene has CDR1 MNHNS and CDR2 SASEGT. CDR3 coding DNA: TGTGCCAGCAGCCCAAATGCGGCTGAAAAACTGTTTTTT. Translating it yields CASSPNAAEKLFF.

In regard to this clone: This sample also contains other DNA sequences that code for the same CDR3. This chain uses TRBV19 with TRBJ2-7; maybe TRBD2 (6 bases). Trimming cost V 1 base and J 0 bases, with 7 bases left between them. The CDR3 extends over 14 amino acids. CDR1 and CDR2 from the germline V gene are LNHDA and SQIVND (reference sequence). The CDR3 region is CASSIVGSSYEQYF. The CDR3 nucleotides read TGTGCCAGTAGTATAGTCGGGAGCTCCTACGAGCAGTACTTC.